Following are 27 T cell receptor beta chains from one sample sequenced in a study of T cells in localized non-small cell lung cancer. The assay was immunoSEQ multiplex PCR, and TCRdb's table has in-frame clones only and misses some. The sample carries some 78,000 clones, approximately 84% recorded once. Sequencing used peripheral blood, obtained before any cancer treatment. The receptors were gathered from a man between 40 and 69 years old with stage I lung adenocarcinoma.

The chain employs TRBV7-9 and TRBJ2-7; D perhaps matches TRBD1 (6 bases). This CDR3 has 14 amino acids. Germline CDR1 and CDR2: SEHNR and FQNEAQ (reference sequence). V lost 3 bases to trimming and J lost 1 base, with 10 bases between them. CDR3 region: CASSFGQPSYEQYF. DNA for the CDR3: TGTGCCAGCAGCTTTGGACAGCCGTCCTACGAGCAGTACTTC.

The CDR3 loop reads CASSSSLTGTGTKQTQYF. The CDR3 bases are TGTGCCAGCAGCTCCTCCCTCACCGGGACAGGGACGAAACAGACCCAGTACTTC. The J gene is TRBJ2-5, the V gene TRBV11-3; TRBD1 agrees at 9 bases. V lost 4 bases and J lost 6; bases outside the gene matches: 18. Germline-derived CDR1 and CDR2 are SGHNT and YENEEA. CDR3 length equals 18 residues.

The V call is TRBV25-1, the J call TRBJ2-5, with 7 bases fitting TRBD1. V lost 1 base, J lost 6 bases, and 11 bases stayed unmatched. The CDR3 is made up of 16 amino acids. Germline values: CDR1 MGHDK, CDR2 SYGVNS. CDR3 sequence reads: CASSESTTGTLQTQYF. The CDR3 DNA reads as TGTGCCAGCAGTGAATCCACGACAGGGACCCTTCAGACCCAGTACTTC.

The CDR3 is CASSGSSGRAGELFF. The CDR3 DNA reads as TGTGCCAGCAGCGGGAGTAGCGGGAGGGCCGGGGAGCTGTTTTTT. The chain joins TRBV11-2 to TRBJ2-2; 11 nucleotides agree with TRBD2. Germline V gene sequence: CDR1 SGHAT, CDR2 FQNNGV. V shed 5 bases, J shed 6 bases, and the junction held 5 bases outside the gene matches. The CDR3 sequence is 15 residues long.

The rearrangement links TRBV6-6 to TRBJ1-5; D ambiguous. Germline V gene sequence: CDR1 MNHNY, CDR2 SVGAGI (reference sequence). There are 15 residues in the CDR3. V was cut by 6 bases and J by 0 bases, with 12 bases left in between. CDR3 region: CASSPAAYSNQPQHF. The CDR3, as DNA: TGTGCCAGCAGCCCCGCCGCTTATAGCAATCAGCCCCAGCATTTT.

In regard to this clone: The same CDR3 also results from other DNA sequences found in this sample. V gene TRBV29-1 combines with J gene TRBJ2-1; either TRBD1 or TRBD2 may fit D (5 bases each). Germline V CDR1 and CDR2: SQVTM, ANQGSEA. The CDR3 sequence is 13 residues long. V dropped 4 bases and J dropped 0 bases, with 7 bases sitting between them. For the CDR3, the DNA is TGCAGCGTTGGGGGGTCCTCCTACAATGAGCAGTTCTTC. Its translation is CSVGGSSYNEQFF.

This rearrangement joins TRBV29-1 to TRBJ1-1; D gene ambiguous. CDR3 length: 13 residues. The V gene's germline CDR1 is SQVTM and CDR2 ANQGSEA. Deletions cut 6 bases from V and 1 base from J, with 12 bases between. CDR3 region: CSVGSQPNTEAFF. The CDR3 nucleotides are TGCAGCGTCGGCTCCCAGCCGAACACTGAAGCTTTCTTT.

The rearrangement joins TRBV19 to TRBJ1-3, with D uncertain. The CDR3 is 14 amino acids. Trimming removed 6 bases from V and 0 bases from J, with 9 bases in between. The germline gives CDR1 LNHDA, CDR2 SQIVND (reference sequence). CDR3 in amino acids: CASREAFSGNTIYF. Here the CDR3 DNA reads TGTGCCAGTAGGGAGGCCTTCTCTGGAAACACCATATATTTT.

The chain recombines TRBV30 with TRBJ1-6; D unclear. Germline CDR1 GTSNPN, CDR2 SVGIG (reference sequence). V was cut by 4 bases and J by 7 bases, with 11 bases left in between. The CDR3 loop spans 13 amino acids. CDR3 coding DNA: TGTGCCTGGAAAACAGTTAACAATTCACCCCTCCACTTT. Its translation: CAWKTVNNSPLHF.

The chain carries TRBV5-1 and TRBJ2-5; D not resolved. V gave up 1 base and J gave up 1 base, with 8 bases separating them. This CDR3 region has 14 residues. Germline CDR1 reads SGHRS; CDR2 reads YFSETQ. DNA for the CDR3: TGCGCCAGCAGCTTGACAGCTCCCCAAGAGACCCAGTACTTC. Protein product: CASSLTAPQETQYF.

The chain links TRBV28 to TRBJ1-5; tentatively, D is TRBD1 (6 bases). CDR1 and CDR2 from the germline V gene are MDHEN and SYDVKM. Trimming pared 4 bases from V and 8 bases from J, leaving 9 bases between. The CDR3 consists of 12 residues. The CDR3 DNA follows: TGTGCCAGCAGTTCCGGGACAAAGCCCCAGCATTTT. Translated: CASSSGTKPQHF. Full variable domain (missing parts from reference TRBV28 and TRBJ1-5): DVKVTQSSRYLVKRTGEKVFLECVQDMDHENMFWYRQDPGLGLRLIYFSYDVKMKEKGDIPEGYSVSREKKERFSLILESASTNQTSMYLCASSSGTKPQHFGDGTRLSIL.

The rearrangement uses TRBV19 and TRBJ2-2; D uncertain. V lost 3 bases and J 1 base, leaving 6 bases between the germline ends. The CDR3 has 14 amino acids. CDR1 is LNHDA and CDR2 is SQIVND in the germline V gene (reference sequence). The CDR3 protein is CASSILGNTGELFF. In nucleotides, the CDR3 is TGTGCCAGTAGTATTTTAGGGAACACCGGGGAGCTGTTTTTT.

The chain employs TRBV6-6 and TRBJ1-1; D is unclear. Germline V gene sequence: CDR1 MNHNY, CDR2 SVGAGI (reference sequence). CDR3 length equals 14 residues. Trimming removed 2 bases from V and 1 base from J, with 8 bases in between. CDR3 sequence (DNA): TGTGCCAGCAGTTACCCTTCGCCGAACACTGAAGCTTTCTTT. Protein sequence: CASSYPSPNTEAFF.

The chain combines TRBV11-2 with TRBJ2-7; TRBD2 matches 11 bases. There are 15 residues in the CDR3. Germline CDR1 and CDR2: SGHAT and FQNNGV. The junction had 5 bases not matched to a gene; V was cut back by 5 bases and J by 2 bases. The CDR3 loop is CASSPRTSGPYEQYF. CDR3 bases: TGTGCCAGCAGCCCCAGGACTAGCGGGCCCTACGAGCAGTACTTC.

This chain joins TRBV27 and TRBJ2-3; TRBD2 might be the D (6 bases). V was trimmed by 4 bases and J by 6 bases, leaving 20 bases between them. Per the germline V gene, CDR1 is MNHEY and CDR2 is SMNVEV (reference sequence). This CDR3 is built from 16 residues. Written as DNA, the CDR3 is TGTGCCAGCAGTTCCTCTGCGGGCGTACGGGAGGATACGCAGTATTTT. Protein: CASSSSAGVREDTQYF.

The CDR3 DNA follows: TGTGCCACCAGCAGAGGACGGGAGGGGGCCTACAATGAGCAGTTCTTC. It codes for CATSRGREGAYNEQFF. The rearrangement uses TRBV15 and TRBJ2-1, with TRBD2 identical over 8 bases. The V and J ends lost 1 base and 2 bases, in that order; junction bases with no gene match: 4. Germline CDR1 and CDR2: LNHNV and YYDKDF (reference sequence). The CDR3 sequence is 16 residues long.

This clone was counted only a few times. The V and J genes are TRBV7-9 and TRBJ2-5, with TRBD2 matching 8 bases. This CDR3 region has 17 residues. V lost 5 bases, J lost 4 bases, and 15 bases stayed unmatched. Germline V gene sequence: CDR1 SEHNR, CDR2 FQNEAQ (reference sequence). CDR3 bases: TGTGCCAGCAGCCCCCCTAGGAGGCCGGGAGGGGGAGAGACCCAGTACTTC. The encoded protein is CASSPPRRPGGGETQYF.

V is TRBV10-1 and J is TRBJ2-7, with D perhaps TRBD2 (5 bases). CDR3 length equals 13 residues. The V gene lost 4 bases and the J gene lost 6 bases, with 13 bases spanning the gap. Germline V gene lookup returns CDR1 WNHNN and CDR2 SYGVQD (reference sequence). The CDR3 here is CASSARRGSEQYF. The CDR3 nucleotides read TGCGCCAGCAGTGCTCGACGGGGTAGCGAGCAGTACTTC.

CDR3 bases: TGTGCCAGCAGCTTCCTACTGGGTCCCTCGGGGAAGCAGTATTTT. It is translated as CASSFLLGPSGKQYF. The V gene is TRBV7-3, the J gene TRBJ2-3; possibly TRBD2 for D (5 bases). This CDR3 region has 15 residues. V gave up 3 bases and J gave up 11 bases, with 21 bases separating them. In germline, CDR1 is SGHTA, CDR2 FQGTGA.

The chain recombines TRBV9 with TRBJ2-2; D assignment may be TRBD1 or TRBD2 (5 bases each). The CDR3 contains 17 residues. In germline, CDR1 is SGDLS, CDR2 YYNGEE. Trimming stripped 4 bases from V and 3 bases from J, with 19 bases between. The CDR3 here is CASSPGPLTGHTGELFF. CDR3 coding DNA: TGTGCCAGCAGCCCAGGACCCCTGACGGGACACACCGGGGAGCTGTTTTTT.

The CDR3 region is CASSGGGIEDEKLFF. The CDR3 region has the DNA TGTGCCAGCAGTGGGGGGGGGATAGAGGATGAAAAACTGTTTTTT. The genes are TRBV6-1 and TRBJ1-4; perhaps TRBD1 as D (5 bases). The CDR3 spans 15 residues. Germline V gene data show CDR1 as MNHNS and CDR2 as SASEGT. V dropped 4 bases and J dropped 6 bases, with 15 bases sitting between them.

This clone has only a few counts. The rearrangement links TRBV6-1 to TRBJ1-3, with a weak D call TRBD1 (5 bases). Germline CDR1 MNHNS, CDR2 SASEGT. Between the trimmed V and J ends, which lost 1 base and 8 bases, there was a span of 18 bases. The CDR3 runs to 16 residues. CDR3 nucleotides: TGTGCCAGCAGTGAAGGTCGATGGGCAGGGCGGGACACCATATATTTT. Amino acid sequence: CASSEGRWAGRDTIYF.

J is TRBJ1-5 and V is TRBV6-1; maybe TRBD1 (6 bases). Germline-derived CDR1 and CDR2 are MNHNS and SASEGT. This CDR3 region has 13 residues. Trimming removed 8 bases at V and 3 bases at J, with 11 bases between. CDR3 loop: CASRTDFNQPQHF. CDR3 nucleotides: TGTGCCAGCCGGACAGACTTCAATCAGCCCCAGCATTTT.

The gene calls are TRBV5-1 and TRBJ2-2, with D tentatively TRBD1 (6 bases). Germline values: CDR1 SGHRS, CDR2 YFSETQ. V lost 4 bases and J lost 0, with 10 bases in between. This CDR3 has 15 amino acids. This CDR3 is CASSPGTTNTGELFF. CDR3 nucleotide sequence: TGCGCCAGCAGCCCCGGGACAACGAACACCGGGGAGCTGTTTTTT.

CDR3 residues: CASSPTQGGTGELFF. CDR3 in DNA: TGCGCCAGCAGCCCAACTCAGGGCGGCACCGGGGAGCTGTTTTTT. J is TRBJ2-2 and V is TRBV5-1; D possibly corresponds to TRBD1 (5 bases). From germline, CDR1 is SGHRS and CDR2 YFSETQ. V dropped 4 bases and J dropped 4 bases, with 14 bases sitting between them. The CDR3 is 15 amino acids.

The V and J genes are TRBV7-2 and TRBJ2-7; TRBD2 matches 13 bases. The CDR3 runs to 14 residues. Germline V gives CDR1 SGHTA, CDR2 FQGNSA. After removal of 5 bases from V and 12 bases from J, the junction contained 10 bases not matched to a gene. Here the CDR3 DNA reads TGTGCCAGCAGCCCGACTAGCGGGGGGAAGAATCGGTACTTC. Translation: CASSPTSGGKNRYF.

The genes are TRBV6-6 and TRBJ2-3; unclear D gene. Germline V CDR1 and CDR2: MNHNY, SVGAGI (reference sequence). CDR3 size: 11 residues. V dropped 5 bases and J dropped 0 bases, with 0 bases sitting between them. CDR3 region: CASSSTDTQYF. CDR3 DNA: TGTGCCAGCAGTAGCACAGATACGCAGTATTTT.